This T cell receptor beta chain was profiled in a study of T cells in localized non-small cell lung cancer. Concerning this clone itself: As yet, its antigen is unknown.

General study points: Adjacent lung held a median roughly 56 of the top 100 tumor clones.

Profiling relied on immunoSEQ multiplex PCR, and the TCRdb table lists in-frame clones only, not all of them. The table shows 53,000 or so clones, with roughly nine tenths occurring only once. The CDR3 contains 16 residues. J gave up 8 bases and V 0 bases, and 4 bases lay outside the gene matches. CDR1 is SGDLS and CDR2 is YYNGEE in the germline V gene. This TCR derives from a man aged 35-75 years with stage I lung adenocarcinoma. The chain links TRBV9 to TRBJ2-1; TRBD2 matches 14 bases. Specimen: peripheral blood, collected before any cancer treatment. The CDR3 sequence: CASSVEGLAGVHEQFF. CDR3 coding DNA: TGTGCCAGCAGCGTAGAGGGACTAGCGGGAGTACATGAGCAGTTCTTC.